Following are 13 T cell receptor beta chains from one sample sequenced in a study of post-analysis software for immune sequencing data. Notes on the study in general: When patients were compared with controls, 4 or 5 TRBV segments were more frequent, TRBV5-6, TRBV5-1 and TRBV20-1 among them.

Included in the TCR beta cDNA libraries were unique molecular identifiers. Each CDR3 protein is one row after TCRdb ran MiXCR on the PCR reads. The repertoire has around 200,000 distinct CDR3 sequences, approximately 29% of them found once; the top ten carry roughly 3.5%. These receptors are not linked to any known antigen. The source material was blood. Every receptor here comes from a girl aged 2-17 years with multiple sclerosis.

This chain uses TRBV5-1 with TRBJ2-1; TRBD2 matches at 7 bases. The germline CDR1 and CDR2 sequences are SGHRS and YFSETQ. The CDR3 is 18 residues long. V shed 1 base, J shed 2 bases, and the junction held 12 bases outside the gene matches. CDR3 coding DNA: TGCGCCAGCAGCTTGATTATAACTGCGGGAGAAGCCTACAATGAGCAGTTCTTC. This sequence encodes CASSLIITAGEAYNEQFF.

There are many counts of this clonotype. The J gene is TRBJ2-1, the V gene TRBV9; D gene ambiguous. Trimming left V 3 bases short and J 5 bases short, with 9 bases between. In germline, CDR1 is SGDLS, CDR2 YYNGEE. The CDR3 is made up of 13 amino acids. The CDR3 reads CASSAGPNNEQFF. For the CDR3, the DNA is TGTGCCAGCAGCGCCGGACCCAACAATGAGCAGTTCTTC.

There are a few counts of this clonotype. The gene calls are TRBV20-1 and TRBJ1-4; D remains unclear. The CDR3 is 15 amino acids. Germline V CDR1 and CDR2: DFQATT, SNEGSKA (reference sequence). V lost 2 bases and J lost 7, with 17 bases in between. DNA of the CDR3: TGCAGTGCTAGACGCCAGGTTTTCAGTGGTGAAAAACTGTTTTTT. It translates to CSARRQVFSGEKLFF.

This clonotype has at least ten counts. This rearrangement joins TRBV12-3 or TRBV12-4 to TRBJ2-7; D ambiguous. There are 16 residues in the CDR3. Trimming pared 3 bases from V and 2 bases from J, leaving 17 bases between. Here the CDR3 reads CASSFGWIRKPYEQYF. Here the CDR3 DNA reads TGTGCCAGCAGTTTTGGGTGGATACGCAAACCCTACGAGCAGTACTTC.

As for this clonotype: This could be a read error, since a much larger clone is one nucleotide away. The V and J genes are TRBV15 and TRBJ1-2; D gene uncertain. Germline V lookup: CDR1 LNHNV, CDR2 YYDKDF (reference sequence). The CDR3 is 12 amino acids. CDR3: CVTGQVNYGYTF. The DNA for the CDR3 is TGTGTCACCGGGCAGGTTAACTATGGCTACACCTTC. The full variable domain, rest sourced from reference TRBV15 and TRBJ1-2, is DAMVIQNPRYQVTQFGKPVTLSCSQTLNHNVMYWYQQKSSQAPKLLFHYYDKDFNNEADTPDNFQSRRPNTSFCFLDIRSPGLGDTAMYLCVTGQVNYGYTFGSGTRLTVV.

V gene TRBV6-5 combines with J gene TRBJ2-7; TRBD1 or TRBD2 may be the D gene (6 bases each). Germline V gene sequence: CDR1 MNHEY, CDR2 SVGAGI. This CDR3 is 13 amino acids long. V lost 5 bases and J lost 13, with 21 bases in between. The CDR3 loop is CASSKQGRETHYF. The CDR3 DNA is TGTGCCAGCAGTAAACAGGGTCGGGAGACCCACTACTTC.

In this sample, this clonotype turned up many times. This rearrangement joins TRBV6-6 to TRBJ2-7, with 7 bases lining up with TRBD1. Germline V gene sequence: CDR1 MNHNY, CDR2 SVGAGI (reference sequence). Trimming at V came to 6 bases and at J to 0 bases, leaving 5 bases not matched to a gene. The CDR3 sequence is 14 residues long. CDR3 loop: CASSGDRVSYEQYF. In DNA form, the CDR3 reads TGTGCCAGCAGCGGGGACAGAGTCTCCTACGAGCAGTACTTC.

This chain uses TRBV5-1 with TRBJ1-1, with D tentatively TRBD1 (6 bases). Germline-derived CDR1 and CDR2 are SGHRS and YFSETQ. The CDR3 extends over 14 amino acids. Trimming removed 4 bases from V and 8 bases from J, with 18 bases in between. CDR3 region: CASSDVQGTKEAFF. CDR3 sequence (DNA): TGCGCCAGCAGCGACGTCCAGGGGACAAAGGAAGCTTTCTTT.

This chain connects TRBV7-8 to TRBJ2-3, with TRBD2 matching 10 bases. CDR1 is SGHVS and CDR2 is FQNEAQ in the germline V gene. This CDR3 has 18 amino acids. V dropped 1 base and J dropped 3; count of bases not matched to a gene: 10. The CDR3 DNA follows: TGTGCCAGCAGCTTAGAAGTCTCTAGCGGGAGATATACAGATACGCAGTATTTT. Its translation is CASSLEVSSGRYTDTQYF.

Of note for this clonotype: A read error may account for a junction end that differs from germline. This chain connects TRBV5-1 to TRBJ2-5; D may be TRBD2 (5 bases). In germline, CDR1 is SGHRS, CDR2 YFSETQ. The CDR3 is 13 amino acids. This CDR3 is CVSSLSGVETQYF. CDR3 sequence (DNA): TGCGTCAGCAGCTTGTCCGGGGTGGAGACCCAGTACTTC.

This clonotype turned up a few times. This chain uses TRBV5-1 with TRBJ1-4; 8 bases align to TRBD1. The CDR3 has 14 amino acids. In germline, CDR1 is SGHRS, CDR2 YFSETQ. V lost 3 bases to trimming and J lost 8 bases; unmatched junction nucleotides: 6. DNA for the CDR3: TGCGCCAGCAGCTGGGGACAGGATAGCGAAAAACTGTTTTTT. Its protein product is CASSWGQDSEKLFF.

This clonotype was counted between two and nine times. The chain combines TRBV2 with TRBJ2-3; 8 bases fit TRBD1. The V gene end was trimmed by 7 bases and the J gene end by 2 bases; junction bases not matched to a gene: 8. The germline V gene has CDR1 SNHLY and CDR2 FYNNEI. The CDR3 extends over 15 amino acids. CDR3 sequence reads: CASNRRGLNTDTQYF. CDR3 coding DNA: TGTGCCAGCAACCGCAGGGGGCTTAACACAGATACGCAGTATTTT.

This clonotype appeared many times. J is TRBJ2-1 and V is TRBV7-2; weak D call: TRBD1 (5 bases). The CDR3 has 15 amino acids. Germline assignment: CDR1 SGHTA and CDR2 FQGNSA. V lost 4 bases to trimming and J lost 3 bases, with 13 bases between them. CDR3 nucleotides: TGTGCCAGCAGCTCGCCAGAGGACAACTACAATGAGCAGTTCTTC. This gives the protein CASSSPEDNYNEQFF.